The 22 T cell receptor beta chains presented below share a single source sample, sequenced in a study of OX40 agonist ivuxolimab in advanced cancers. Assay used: immunoSEQ multiplex PCR; TCRdb lists only in-frame clones, some missing. The repertoire holds around 69,000 clones, approximately 86% seen once, with about 2.6% in the top ten. The sample in question was CD4+ or CD8+ T cells sorted from blood, obtained in a trial of the OX40 agonist ivuxolimab. All receptors derive from an adult with an advanced solid tumor such as melanoma, head and neck, liver or kidney cancer.

The chain's CDR3 is CASSNKGTGSTEAFF. CDR3 sequence (DNA): TGTGCCAGCAGCAATAAAGGGACAGGGAGTACTGAAGCTTTCTTT. This sequence joins TRBV5-4 and TRBJ1-1; 9 positions agree with TRBD1. V lost 4 bases to trimming and J lost 5 bases; unmatched junction nucleotides: 9. The germline CDR1 and CDR2 sequences are SGHNT and YYREEE (reference sequence). This CDR3 contains 15 residues. Together with reference TRBV5-4 and TRBJ1-1, the CDR3 gives the full variable domain: ETGVTQSPTHLIKTRGQQVTLRCSSQSGHNTVSWYQQALGQGPQFIFQYYREEENGRGNFPPRFSGLQFPNYSSELNVNALELDDSALYLCASSNKGTGSTEAFFGQGTRLTVV.

The chain employs TRBV19 and TRBJ1-1; no definite D call. The CDR3 covers 12 residues. From germline, CDR1 is LNHDA and CDR2 SQIVND (reference sequence). The V end lost 6 bases, the J end lost 4 bases, and 9 bases lay between the germline ends. CDR3 protein: CASRARSTEAFF. CDR3 coding DNA: TGTGCCAGTAGGGCACGTTCCACTGAAGCTTTCTTT.

This clone was counted once. V and J are TRBV19 and TRBJ2-1, with 8 bases that match TRBD1. CDR1 and CDR2 (germline): LNHDA, SQIVND (reference sequence). Unmatched junction bases numbered 6, after V lost 3 bases and J lost 5 bases. The CDR3 runs 15 residues. The CDR3, as DNA: TGTGCCAGTAGTATTGGCGGACAGGGCAACAATGAGCAGTTCTTC. Its translation: CASSIGGQGNNEQFF.

This clone has more than one count but fewer than ten. The J gene is TRBJ1-1, the V gene TRBV18; a weak D match, TRBD1 (6 bases). Trimming removed 2 bases from V and 1 base from J, with 11 bases in between. Per the germline V gene, CDR1 is KGHSH and CDR2 is LQKENI. This CDR3 is 15 amino acids long. CDR3 loop: CASSPITGSNTEAFF. CDR3 bases: TGTGCCAGCTCACCAATCACAGGGTCGAACACTGAAGCTTTCTTT.

This clone showed up just once. This chain uses TRBV6-5 with TRBJ2-2; perhaps TRBD1 as D (5 bases). Per the germline V gene, CDR1 is MNHEY and CDR2 is SVGAGI. V lost 6 bases and J 5 bases, leaving 7 bases between the germline ends. The CDR3 length is 12 residues. CDR3 loop: CASSYRTGELFF. Here the CDR3 DNA reads TGTGCCAGCAGCTACAGGACCGGGGAGCTGTTTTTT.

The chain has TRBV4-3 and TRBJ2-2; tentative D call: TRBD1 (6 bases). There are 15 residues in the CDR3. The germline V gene has CDR1 LGHNA and CDR2 YSLEER. Trimming left V 1 base short and J 5 bases short, with 11 bases between. The CDR3 loop is CASSQARGGTGELFF. The CDR3 DNA follows: TGCGCCAGCAGCCAAGCCAGGGGTGGTACCGGGGAGCTGTTTTTT.

The V gene is TRBV6-5, the J gene TRBJ1-6; D might be TRBD1 (5 bases). CDR1 is MNHEY, CDR2 SVGAGI, per germline. Trimming shortened V by 7 bases and J by 9 bases, and 16 bases separated the two germline ends. The CDR3 is made up of 14 amino acids. CDR3 in DNA: TGTGCCAGCAATCCAGGAGGGGAGAGTTCACCCCTCCACTTT. Translating gives CASNPGGESSPLHF.

The chain joins TRBV5-5 to TRBJ2-7; D is ambiguous. CDR1 and CDR2 from the germline V gene are SGHKS and YYEKEE (reference sequence). V gave up 1 base and J gave up 5 bases, with 4 bases separating them. This CDR3 is built from 11 residues. The CDR3 DNA follows: TGTGCCAGCAGCTTGCGTGACGAGCAGTACTTC. Protein product: CASSLRDEQYF.

The rearrangement links TRBV6-1 to TRBJ2-3; D call uncertain. The CDR3 is 15 amino acids. Germline V gene sequence: CDR1 MNHNS, CDR2 SASEGT. V was cut by 7 bases and J by 4 bases, with 18 bases left in between. The CDR3 sequence: CASTQRRAPADTQYF. For the CDR3, the DNA is TGTGCCAGCACCCAAAGAAGAGCCCCAGCAGATACGCAGTATTTT.

V gene TRBV5-1 combines with J gene TRBJ1-2; D not certain. Per the germline V gene, CDR1 is SGHRS and CDR2 is YFSETQ. Between the trimmed V and J ends, which lost 5 bases and 5 bases, there was a span of 16 bases. The CDR3 has 14 amino acids. CDR3 DNA sequence: TGCGCCAGCAGATCCTCCCCCGCGGAATATGGCTACACCTTC. This sequence encodes CASRSSPAEYGYTF.

This chain connects TRBV6-6 to TRBJ1-3; D not resolved. CDR1 MNHNY and CDR2 SVGAGI come from the germline V gene (reference sequence). V lost 8 bases, J lost 0 bases, and 8 bases lay in between. CDR3 length: 13 residues. CDR3 sequence: CASSDHSGNTIYF. The CDR3 region has the DNA TGTGCCAGCTCGGACCACTCTGGAAACACCATATATTTT.

The CDR3 coding sequence is TGTGCCAGCAGCTTAGCCGGGGCGGGGTTAGCAGGAGATACGCAGTATTTT. It encodes CASSLAGAGLAGDTQYF. The V call is TRBV13, the J call TRBJ2-3, with D perhaps TRBD2 (6 bases). V was clipped by 1 base and J by 5 bases, with 19 bases between them. CDR3 length equals 17 residues. Germline V lookup: CDR1 PRHDT, CDR2 FYEKMQ (reference sequence).

The chain combines TRBV6-1 with TRBJ1-1; D might be TRBD1 (6 bases). Germline V lookup: CDR1 MNHNS, CDR2 SASEGT. V was cut by 6 bases and J by 7 bases, with 18 bases left in between. The CDR3 length is 14 residues. For the CDR3, the DNA is TGTGCCAGCAGAACGATTAGGGGGTTTTTTGAAGCTTTCTTT. Translating it yields CASRTIRGFFEAFF.

Comments on this clone: This likely comes from a read error, as the CDR3 has no conserved phenylalanine or tryptophan at its end. Because the CDR3's place on the DNA is in doubt, the DNA is left out and the CDR3 is given as listed by TCRdb. The V call is TRBV2, the J call TRBJ1-1. Including both end residues, the CDR3 is 10 amino acids long. Germline CDR1 and CDR2: SNHLY and FYNNEI. The CDR3 here is CASSEYRGDL.

V usage is TRBV18 and J usage is TRBJ2-7, with TRBD1 identical over 10 bases. Trimming removed 3 bases from V and 7 bases from J; junction bases left unmatched: 3. Germline CDR1 is KGHSH and CDR2 is LQKENI. CDR3 size: 13 residues. The CDR3 DNA follows: TGTGCCAGCTCACCGGGACAGGGGCAGGAGCAGTACTTC. It is translated as CASSPGQGQEQYF.

The chain has TRBV7-2 and TRBJ2-5, with 7 bases fitting TRBD2. J gave up 5 bases and V 2 bases, and 5 bases lay outside the gene matches. The CDR3 runs 14 residues. CDR1 and CDR2 from the germline V gene are SGHTA and FQGNSA. CDR3 in amino acids: CASSLRTRGETQYF. The CDR3, as DNA: TGTGCCAGCAGCTTAAGGACGCGGGGGGAGACCCAGTACTTC.

The V call is TRBV11-2, the J call TRBJ2-2, with D tentatively TRBD1 or TRBD2 (5 bases each). This CDR3 is 15 amino acids long. Trimming stripped 5 bases from V and 3 bases from J, with 13 bases between. Germline CDR1 and CDR2: SGHAT and FQNNGV. In DNA form, the CDR3 reads TGTGCCAGCAGCCCCCCGGGACGGGACACCGGGGAGCTGTTTTTT. Protein sequence: CASSPPGRDTGELFF.

The chain combines TRBV5-4 with TRBJ1-1; D uncertain. The CDR3 contains 15 residues. The germline CDR1 and CDR2 sequences are SGHNT and YYREEE (reference sequence). Trimming removed 3 bases at V and 0 bases at J, with 12 bases between. The CDR3 loop is CASSSGPRMNTEAFF. In DNA, the CDR3 is TGTGCCAGCAGCTCCGGACCGAGGATGAACACTGAAGCTTTCTTT.

The J gene is TRBJ2-5, the V gene TRBV7-2; the D is unclear. The ends were cut back, 0 bases at V and 1 base at J, with 3 bases in the middle. From germline, CDR1 is SGHTA and CDR2 FQGNSA. The CDR3 is 13 residues long. The CDR3: CASSLAVQETQYF. CDR3 in DNA: TGTGCCAGCAGCTTAGCTGTCCAAGAGACCCAGTACTTC.

The chain has TRBV2 and TRBJ1-3; D is unclear. Germline loops: CDR1 SNHLY, CDR2 FYNNEI. Trimming removed 4 bases at V and 7 bases at J, with 5 bases between. The CDR3 consists of 11 residues. CDR3 nucleotide sequence: TGTGCCAGCAGTGCGCGTAACACCATATATTTT. This sequence encodes CASSARNTIYF.

DNA of the CDR3: TGTGCCAGCAGTTTTGGGGTCTACGAGCAGTACTTC. Amino acids: CASSFGVYEQYF. The rearrangement links TRBV28 to TRBJ2-7; D not certain. Germline V gene data show CDR1 as MDHEN and CDR2 as SYDVKM. The CDR3 consists of 12 residues. V lost 3 bases and J 3 bases, leaving 6 bases between the germline ends.

The chain couples TRBV11-2 to TRBJ2-4; D possibly corresponds to TRBD2 (6 bases). V was trimmed by 5 bases and J by 6 bases, leaving 11 bases between them. The CDR3 is made up of 13 amino acids. Germline V gene data show CDR1 as SGHAT and CDR2 as FQNNGV. This CDR3 is CASSQGGVNIQYF. Here the CDR3 DNA reads TGTGCCAGCAGCCAGGGCGGGGTAAACATTCAGTACTTC.